Listed below are T cell receptor beta chains from one sample, sequenced in a study of T cell responses to AZD1222 COVID-19 vaccine. Using immunoSEQ multiplex PCR, the repertoire was profiled, and TCRdb retains in-frame clones only, with some absent. Found here are roughly 200,000 clones, 91% of them singletons; the top ten hold roughly 1.7%. The material was peripheral blood, obtained 28 days after the second AZD1222 dose. The receptors were sampled from an adult who received the AZD1222 COVID-19 vaccine. CDR3s include the opening cysteine and the closing phenylalanine or tryptophan. The order of the fields is J gene, V gene, CDR3 length, clone size, D gene, CDR3 DNA, CDR3 protein. A D gene is named only where the DNA matches it firmly. Rows may omit the clone size; those that give it use once, few, many or a size class.

>TRBJ2-7|TRBV12-3/TRBV12-4|12|-|-
TGTGCCAGCAGTTTAAGAATCTACGAGCAGTACTTC
CASSLRIYEQYF
>TRBJ2-3|TRBV19|15|-|TRBD2
TGTGCCAGTAGTGGACGACTAGCGGGGGCGGATACGCAGTATTTT
CASSGRLAGADTQYF
>TRBJ2-1|TRBV11-2|15|once|TRBD1
TGTGCCAGCAGCTCCGGGACAGGGGGTTACAATGAGCAGTTCTTC
CASSSGTGGYNEQFF
>TRBJ2-3|TRBV2|16|-|TRBD1
TGTGCCAGCAGTCCCACAGGGGACAGGTTCTTCGATACGCAGTATTTT
CASSPTGDRFFDTQYF
>TRBJ2-5|TRBV5-4|14|-|TRBD1
TGTGCCAGCAGCTTCGGACAGGAACAAGAGACCCAGTACTTC
CASSFGQEQETQYF
>TRBJ1-4|TRBV18|18|-|-
TGTGCCAGCTCACCTTACAGTACTGAGGATGCAACTAATGAAAAACTGTTTTTT
CASSPYSTEDATNEKLFF
>TRBJ2-4|TRBV6-6|13|-|-
TGTGCCAGCAGTGAGGTCTCCAAAAACATTCAGTACTTC
CASSEVSKNIQYF
>TRBJ2-7|TRBV27|15|-|-
TGTGCCAGCAGTTTATCGAACCTAAACACCTACGAGCAGTACTTC
CASSLSNLNTYEQYF
>TRBJ2-3|TRBV9|16|-|-
TGTGCCAGCAGCGTAGCGGCGGACGGGGTAGTTGTTACGCAGTATTTT
CASSVAADGVVVTQYF
>TRBJ2-2|TRBV7-3|16|-|-
TGTGCCAGCAGCTTACGCGGGACTTTGAACACCGGGGAGCTGTTTTTT
CASSLRGTLNTGELFF
>TRBJ1-2|TRBV5-5|15|-|-
TGTGCCAGCAGCTTGTCTTCGATGTCTAACTATGGCTACACCTTC
CASSLSSMSNYGYTF
>TRBJ2-5|TRBV29-1|14|-|TRBD1
TGCAGCGTTGGGGGACAGGGGTACCAAGAGACCCAGTACTTC
CSVGGQGYQETQYF
>TRBJ2-7|TRBV11-2|15|-|-
TGTGCCAGCAGCTTAGAGGTCGGGAGTTCCTACGAGCAGTACTTC
CASSLEVGSSYEQYF
>TRBJ2-1|TRBV2|17|-|TRBD2
TGTGCCAGCAAGCCGACTAGCGGGGGGAGCTCCTACAATGAGCAGTTCTTC
CASKPTSGGSSYNEQFF
>TRBJ2-3|TRBV30|13|-|-
TGTGCCAGGGGGAGGGGCGGCACAGATACGCAGTATTTT
CARGRGGTDTQYF
>TRBJ2-1|TRBV18|16|-|TRBD2
TGTGCCAGCTCACCCCCCACGGGACTAGCGGGGATCGAGCAGTTCTTC
CASSPPTGLAGIEQFF
>TRBJ1-6|TRBV11-2|12|-|-
TGTGCCAGCAGCTTGGGCAGGTCACCCCTCCACTTT
CASSLGRSPLHF
>TRBJ2-1|TRBV7-3|15|-|TRBD2
TGTGCCAGCAGCCTACAGCGGGGGTCATACAATGAGCAGTTCTTC
CASSLQRGSYNEQFF
>TRBJ1-1|TRBV7-6|15|-|TRBD1
TGTGCCAGCAGGGGGGAAACAGGGGTGAGGTCTGAAGCTTTCTTT
CASRGETGVRSEAFF
>TRBJ1-4|TRBV5-1|15|few|-
TGCGCCAGCAGCATAAACAGGGCCTCTAATGAAAAACTGTTTTTT
CASSINRASNEKLFF
>TRBJ1-2|TRBV19|14|once|-
TGTGCTACGCGGGGGTCGGGGCCTAACTATGGCTACACCTTC
CATRGSGPNYGYTF
>TRBJ1-5|TRBV20-1|17|-|TRBD1
TGCAGTGCTAGTGGACAGGGCGGATGGTTTAGCAATCAGCCCCAGCATTTT
CSASGQGGWFSNQPQHF
>TRBJ2-5|TRBV12-5|17|-|TRBD2
TGTGCTAGTGGTTTGGGGGTAAGCGGGAGGGCTCGAGAGACCCAGTACTTC
CASGLGVSGRARETQYF
>TRBJ1-1|TRBV5-1|15|-|TRBD1
TGCGCCAGCAGCTTGGTGGCAGGGGGTAGCACTGAAGCTTTCTTT
CASSLVAGGSTEAFF
>TRBJ1-2|TRBV3-1/TRBV3-2|19|few|-
TGTGCCAGCAGCCAAGACCCCGGGGGGCGTTGGAGGCTAGACTATGGCTACACCTTC
CASSQDPGGRWRLDYGYTF
>TRBJ2-7|TRBV4-2|15|-|TRBD2
TGTGCCAGCAGCCCACTAGCGGGAGGAACCTACGAGCAGTACTTC
CASSPLAGGTYEQYF
>TRBJ1-1|TRBV18|13|-|TRBD1
TGTGCCAGCTCTAGGGACAGGGGCACTGAAGCTTTCTTT
CASSRDRGTEAFF
>TRBJ2-7|TRBV10-3|15|few|TRBD1
TGTGCCATCAGTGAGGAGGGAACAGGGGCCTACGAGCAGTACTTC
CAISEEGTGAYEQYF
>TRBJ1-1|TRBV12-3/TRBV12-4|13|-|-
TGTGCCAGCAGTTTATCCGGGATGGTGGAGGCTTTCTTT
CASSLSGMVEAFF
>TRBJ2-1|TRBV5-1|15|-|-
TGCGCCAGCAGCTTGGATCCGGGGTCCTACAATGAGCAGTTCTTC
CASSLDPGSYNEQFF
>TRBJ1-2|TRBV12-3/TRBV12-4|13|-|TRBD1
TGTGCCAGCAGCAGGGGGGAAGTCTATGGCTACACCTTC
CASSRGEVYGYTF
>TRBJ1-4|TRBV11-2|18|-|TRBD1
TGTGCCAGCAGCTCAGGACAGGGGCCCTTTGCAACTAATGAAAAACTGTTTTTT
CASSSGQGPFATNEKLFF
>TRBJ2-5|TRBV18|13|-|-
TGTGCCAGCTCACCCGATGGCCCGGGGACCCAGTACTTC
CASSPDGPGTQYF
>TRBJ1-1|TRBV27|13|-|-
TGTGCCAGCAGTTTATCTGGGGGCACTGAAGCTTTCTTT
CASSLSGGTEAFF
>TRBJ1-1|TRBV21-1|14|once|-
TGTGCCAGCAGCCTCACTCGTAGGAACACTGAAGCTTTCTTT
CASSLTRRNTEAFF
>TRBJ1-2|TRBV5-6|17|-|TRBD1
TGTGCCAGCAGCTTGGCCCTTGGACAAGGGGGCCGTGGTGGCTACACCTTC
CASSLALGQGGRGGYTF
>TRBJ2-3|TRBV18|13|-|-
TGTGCCAGCTCCCTTTCCCGCACAGATACGCAGTATTTT
CASSLSRTDTQYF
>TRBJ2-7|TRBV2|17|few|-
TGTGCCAGCAGTGAATTTAGTGGGCGGGGGACACCCTACGAGCAGTACTTC
CASSEFSGRGTPYEQYF
>TRBJ1-1|TRBV7-3|15|few|TRBD1
TGTGCCAGCAGCCCAGGGACAGCTCCAAACACTGAAGCTTTCTTT
CASSPGTAPNTEAFF
>TRBJ2-5|TRBV7-2|18|once|-
TGTGCCAGCAGCTTAATGAAATCAAGATGGGCGTACCAAGAGACCCAGTACTTC
CASSLMKSRWAYQETQYF
>TRBJ1-3|TRBV18|21|-|TRBD1
TGTGCCAGCTCACCATCTACCGTCCTGAGACAGGGAATTTCGATAGGAAACACCATATATTTT
CASSPSTVLRQGISIGNTIYF
>TRBJ2-5|TRBV7-8|13|-|-
TGTGCCAGCAGCTTAGGCCCAGAAGTGACCCAGTACTTC
CASSLGPEVTQYF
>TRBJ1-1|TRBV7-6|15|-|TRBD1
TGTGCCAGCAGCCTCGGGGCAGGGGGGAACACTGAAGCTTTCTTT
CASSLGAGGNTEAFF
>TRBJ2-2|TRBV12-3/TRBV12-4|11|once|-
TGTGCCAGCCAGCACTACCAGGAGCTGTTTTTT
CASQHYQELFF
>TRBJ2-5|TRBV7-8|15|few|TRBD2
TGTGCCAGCAGACTGGGACTACGGTACCAAGAGACCCAGTACTTC
CASRLGLRYQETQYF
>TRBJ1-1|TRBV5-5|12|-|-
TGTGCCAGCAGCTCTCAGAACACTGAAGCTTTCTTT
CASSSQNTEAFF
>TRBJ2-1|TRBV3-1/TRBV3-2|15|-|TRBD1
TGTGCCAGCAGCCACCGGACAGGGTTAGGGAATGAGCAGTTCTTC
CASSHRTGLGNEQFF
>TRBJ1-6|TRBV5-4|13|-|-
TGTGCCAGCAGTTTACAGGTCAATTCACCCCTCCACTTT
CASSLQVNSPLHF
>TRBJ2-3|TRBV3-1/TRBV3-2|17|-|TRBD2
TGTGCCAGCAGCTCCTACCGGGGGCTAGCGGGAGTAGATACGCAGTATTTT
CASSSYRGLAGVDTQYF
>TRBJ2-3|TRBV5-1|15|-|-
TGCGCCAGCAGCTTGGTGGGCAGTTCCCTACATACGCAGTATTTT
CASSLVGSSLHTQYF
>TRBJ2-3|TRBV18|14|-|-
TGTGCCAGCTCACGAGGGGGGAGCACAGATACGCAGTATTTT
CASSRGGSTDTQYF
>TRBJ2-1|TRBV13|14|-|TRBD2
TGTGCCAGCAGCCCGGGACTACCCGGCAATGAGCAGTTCTTC
CASSPGLPGNEQFF
>TRBJ1-4|TRBV6-1|17|-|-
TGTGCCAGCAGTGAAGATCCCCCGGGCGGGATTAATGAAAAACTGTTTTTT
CASSEDPPGGINEKLFF
>TRBJ2-6|TRBV7-9|17|-|-
TGTGCCAGCAGCTTGAATACTGCCAGGACTGGGGCCAACGTCCTGACTTTC
CASSLNTARTGANVLTF
>TRBJ1-5|TRBV12-3/TRBV12-4|13|-|-
TGTGCCAGCAGTTTATATGAAAATCAGCCCCAGCATTTT
CASSLYENQPQHF
>TRBJ2-7|TRBV21-1|16|-|-
TGTGCCAGCAGCGCATCCGGGACAGGGGCCCCCTACGAGCAGTACTTC
CASSASGTGAPYEQYF